These 18 T cell receptor beta chains originate from one sample sequenced in a study of OX40 agonist ivuxolimab in advanced cancers. Assay: immunoSEQ multiplex PCR; the TCRdb copy retains only in-frame clones and omits some. Seen here are roughly 38,000 clones, 74% observed once, and the top ten hold roughly 20%. Material: CD4+ or CD8+ T cells sorted from blood, obtained in a trial of the OX40 agonist ivuxolimab. Receptor source: an adult with an advanced solid tumor such as melanoma, head and neck, liver or kidney cancer.

This rearrangement joins TRBV6-1 to TRBJ2-1, with 11 bases fitting TRBD1. Germline assignment: CDR1 MNHNS and CDR2 SASEGT. V shed 6 bases, J shed 6 bases, and the junction held 4 bases outside the gene matches. This CDR3 contains 14 residues. CDR3 sequence (DNA): TGTGCCAGCAGGTTGGACAGGGGGCGCAATGAGCAGTTCTTC. Its protein product is CASRLDRGRNEQFF.

This clone occurred a few times. The chain carries TRBV5-1 and TRBJ1-5; 7 bases match TRBD1. The CDR3 covers 14 residues. V was clipped by 0 bases and J by 7 bases; unmatched bases: 4. Germline lookup yields CDR1 SGHRS and CDR2 YFSETQ. CDR3 loop: CASSLEGGVQPQHF. DNA for the CDR3: TGCGCCAGCAGCTTGGAAGGGGGCGTCCAGCCCCAGCATTTT.

The V call is TRBV6-5, the J call TRBJ1-2, with TRBD1 as a possible D gene (6 bases). V lost 7 bases to trimming and J lost 9 bases, with 18 bases between them. The germline gives CDR1 MNHEY, CDR2 SVGAGI. This CDR3 spans 13 amino acids. CDR3 bases: TGTGCCAGCACCGGGTGGCAGGGGATTAGCTACACCTTC. Residues: CASTGWQGISYTF.

This chain connects TRBV5-1 to TRBJ1-6, with 7 bases fitting TRBD1. The V and J ends lost 4 bases and 7 bases, in that order; junction bases with no gene match: 5. Germline values: CDR1 SGHRS, CDR2 YFSETQ. The CDR3 contains 14 residues. The CDR3 is CASSQGQTNSPLHF. The DNA of the CDR3 is TGCGCCAGCAGCCAGGGACAGACCAATTCACCCCTCCACTTT.

This chain links TRBV5-1 with TRBJ1-1; maybe TRBD1 (6 bases). The CDR3 extends over 15 amino acids. Germline-derived CDR1 and CDR2 are SGHRS and YFSETQ. Trimming shortened V by 0 bases and J by 6 bases, and 15 bases separated the two germline ends. This CDR3 reads CASSLAIRGRPEAFF. The CDR3 region has the DNA TGCGCCAGCAGCTTGGCCATCAGGGGTCGGCCTGAAGCTTTCTTT.

This rearrangement joins TRBV9 to TRBJ1-3, with D tentatively TRBD1 (5 bases). Trimming removed 4 bases at V and 0 bases at J, with 14 bases between. The CDR3 runs 16 residues. Germline V CDR1 and CDR2: SGDLS, YYNGEE. The CDR3 reads CASSPLGGGSGNTIYF. The CDR3 region has the DNA TGTGCCAGCAGCCCTCTTGGGGGAGGCTCTGGAAACACCATATATTTT.

This chain joins TRBV20-1 and TRBJ2-5; D call uncertain. This CDR3 contains 11 residues. Germline values: CDR1 DFQATT, CDR2 SNEGSKA (reference sequence). The V gene lost 5 bases and the J gene lost 0 bases, with 4 bases spanning the gap. The chain's CDR3 is CSALDQETQYF. In nucleotides, the CDR3 is TGCAGTGCTCTAGACCAAGAGACCCAGTACTTC.

The chain employs TRBV4-2 and TRBJ1-2, with 7 bases matching TRBD1. The CDR3 consists of 15 residues. The J segment lost 2 bases and the V segment lost 0 bases, leaving 3 bases of the junction unmatched. Per germline, CDR1 LGHNA and CDR2 YNFKEQ. The DNA of the CDR3 is TGTGCCAGCAGCCAAGACCCACAGGGGAACTATGGCTACACCTTC. It codes for CASSQDPQGNYGYTF.

V usage is TRBV7-9 and J usage is TRBJ1-2; the match to TRBD1 covers 7 bases. Germline V gene sequence: CDR1 SEHNR, CDR2 FQNEAQ (reference sequence). V was clipped by 11 bases and J by 6 bases; unmatched bases: 9. The CDR3 consists of 12 residues. The DNA for the CDR3 is TGTGCCCTGAACAGGGGAGGTAATGGCTACACCTTC. Its translation: CALNRGGNGYTF.

This sequence joins TRBV5-1 and TRBJ1-1; a weak D match, TRBD1 (6 bases). The germline V and J ends were trimmed by 4 bases and 0 bases, with 13 bases remaining between them. The germline V gene has CDR1 SGHRS and CDR2 YFSETQ. The length of the CDR3 is 15 residues. CDR3 protein: CASSAATGLNTEAFF. CDR3 DNA sequence: TGCGCCAGCAGCGCAGCGACAGGTCTGAACACTGAAGCTTTCTTT.

The V and J genes are TRBV21-1 and TRBJ2-7; the table assigns TRBD1, which was not confirmed against the DNA. TRBV21-1 represents a pseudogene. The CDR3 spans 13 residues. CDR3 sequence: CASSKALRDEQYV. DNA of the CDR3: TGTGCCAGCAGCAAAGCCCTCAGGGATGAGCAGTACGTC.

This clone was detected a few times. The rearrangement uses TRBV29-1 and TRBJ1-2; 7 nucleotides match TRBD1. V gave up 6 bases and J gave up 6 bases; unmatched junction bases: 7. Germline values: CDR1 SQVTM, CDR2 ANQGSEA. CDR3 length: 12 amino acids. CDR3 nucleotides: TGCAGCGTCCAGGACAGGATCCATGGCTACACCTTC. Its protein product is CSVQDRIHGYTF.

This clone has only a few counts. The same CDR3 also results from other DNA sequences found in this sample. The chain is built from TRBV6-1 and TRBJ2-5; a possible D gene is TRBD1 (6 bases). V lost 8 bases, J lost 2 bases, and 12 bases lay in between. Germline assignment: CDR1 MNHNS and CDR2 SASEGT. The CDR3 is 13 residues long. CDR3 protein: CASSNRGQETQYF. The CDR3 DNA follows: TGTGCCAGCTCGAATAGGGGGCAAGAGACCCAGTACTTC.

The chain couples TRBV5-1 to TRBJ2-7; maybe TRBD2 (5 bases). Per the germline V gene, CDR1 is SGHRS and CDR2 is YFSETQ. The length of the CDR3 is 13 residues. Deletions cut 4 bases from V and 5 bases from J, with 13 bases between. CDR3 sequence: CASSEVGSDEQYV. CDR3 nucleotides: TGCGCCAGCAGCGAAGTTGGGAGCGACGAGCAGTACGTC.

The chain links TRBV5-1 to TRBJ2-5; no definite D call. CDR3 length: 14 amino acids. Trimming shortened V by 0 bases and J by 2 bases, and 8 bases separated the two germline ends. Germline V gene sequence: CDR1 SGHRS, CDR2 YFSETQ. This chain's CDR3 is CASSLGGGQETQYF. CDR3 DNA: TGCGCCAGCAGCTTGGGCGGCGGTCAAGAGACCCAGTACTTC.

This chain connects TRBV6-6 to TRBJ1-2, with D tentatively TRBD1 (6 bases). CDR1 and CDR2 (germline): MNHNY, SVGAGI (reference sequence). Trimming took off 7 bases at V and 0 bases at J, with 15 bases between the two ends. CDR3 length: 15 amino acids. DNA of the CDR3: TGTGCCAGCAAGAGGACAGAAAGTACTAACTATGGCTACACCTTC. Encoded protein: CASKRTESTNYGYTF.

The genes are TRBV9 and TRBJ2-1; possible D gene TRBD1, 5 bases. The ends were cut back, 3 bases at V and 4 bases at J, with 17 bases in the middle. This CDR3 region has 16 residues. In germline, CDR1 is SGDLS, CDR2 YYNGEE. The chain's CDR3 is CASSEAQLGQYNEQFF. CDR3 bases: TGTGCCAGCAGCGAAGCCCAACTGGGGCAATACAATGAGCAGTTCTTC.

This clone was seen once. V gene TRBV6-6 combines with J gene TRBJ2-3; D might be TRBD2 (5 bases). Trimming pared 7 bases from V and 11 bases from J, leaving 16 bases between. CDR3 length: 12 residues. Germline V gene lookup returns CDR1 MNHNY and CDR2 SVGAGI (reference sequence). This chain's CDR3 is CASTGLAWWQYF. The CDR3 nucleotides read TGTGCCAGCACCGGACTGGCTTGGTGGCAGTATTTT.